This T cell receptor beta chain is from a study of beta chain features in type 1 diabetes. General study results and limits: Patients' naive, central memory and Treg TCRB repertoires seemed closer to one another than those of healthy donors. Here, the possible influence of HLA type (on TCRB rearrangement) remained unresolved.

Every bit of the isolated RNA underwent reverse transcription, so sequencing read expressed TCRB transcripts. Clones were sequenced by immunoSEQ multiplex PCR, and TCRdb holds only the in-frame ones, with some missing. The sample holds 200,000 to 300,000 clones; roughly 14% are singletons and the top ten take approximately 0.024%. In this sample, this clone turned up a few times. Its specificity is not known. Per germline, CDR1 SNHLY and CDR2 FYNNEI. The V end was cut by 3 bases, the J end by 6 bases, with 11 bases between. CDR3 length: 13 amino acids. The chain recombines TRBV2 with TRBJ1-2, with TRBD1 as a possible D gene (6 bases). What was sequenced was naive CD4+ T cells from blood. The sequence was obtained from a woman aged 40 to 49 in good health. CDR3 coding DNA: TGTGCCAGCAGTGATACAGGGCGGGATGGCTACACCTTC. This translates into CASSDTGRDGYTF.